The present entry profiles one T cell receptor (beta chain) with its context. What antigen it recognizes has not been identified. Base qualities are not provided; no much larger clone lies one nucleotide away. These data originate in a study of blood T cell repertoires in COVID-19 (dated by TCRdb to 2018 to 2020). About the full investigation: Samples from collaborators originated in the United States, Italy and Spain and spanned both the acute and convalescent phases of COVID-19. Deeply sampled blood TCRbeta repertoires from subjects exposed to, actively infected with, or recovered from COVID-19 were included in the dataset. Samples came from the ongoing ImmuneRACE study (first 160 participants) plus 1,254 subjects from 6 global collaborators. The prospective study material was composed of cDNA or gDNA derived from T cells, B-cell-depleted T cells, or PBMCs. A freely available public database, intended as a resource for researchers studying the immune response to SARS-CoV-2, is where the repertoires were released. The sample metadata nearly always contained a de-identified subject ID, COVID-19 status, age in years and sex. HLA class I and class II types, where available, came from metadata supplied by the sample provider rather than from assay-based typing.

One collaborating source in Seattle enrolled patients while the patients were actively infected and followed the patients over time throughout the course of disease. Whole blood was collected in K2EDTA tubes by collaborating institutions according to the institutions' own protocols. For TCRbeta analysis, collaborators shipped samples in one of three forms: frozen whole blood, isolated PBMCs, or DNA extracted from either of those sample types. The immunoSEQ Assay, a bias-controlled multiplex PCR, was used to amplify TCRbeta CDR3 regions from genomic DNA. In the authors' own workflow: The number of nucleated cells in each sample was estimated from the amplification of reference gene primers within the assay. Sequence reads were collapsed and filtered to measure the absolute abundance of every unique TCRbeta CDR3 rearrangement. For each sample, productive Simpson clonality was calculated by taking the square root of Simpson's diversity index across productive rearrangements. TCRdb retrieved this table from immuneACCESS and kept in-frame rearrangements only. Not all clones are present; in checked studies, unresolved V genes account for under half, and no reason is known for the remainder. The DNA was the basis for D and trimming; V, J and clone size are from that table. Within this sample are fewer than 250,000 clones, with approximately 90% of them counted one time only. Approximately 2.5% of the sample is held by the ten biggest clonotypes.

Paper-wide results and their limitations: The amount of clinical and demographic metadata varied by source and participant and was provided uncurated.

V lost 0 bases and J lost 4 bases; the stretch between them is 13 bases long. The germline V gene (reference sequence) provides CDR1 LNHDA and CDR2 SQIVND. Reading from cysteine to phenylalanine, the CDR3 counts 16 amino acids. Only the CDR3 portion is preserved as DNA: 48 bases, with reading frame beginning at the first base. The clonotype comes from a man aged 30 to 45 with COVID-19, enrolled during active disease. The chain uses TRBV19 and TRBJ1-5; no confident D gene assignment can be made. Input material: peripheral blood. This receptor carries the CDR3 CASSIDRYPPNQPQHF. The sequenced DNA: TGTGCCAGTAGTATAGACAGGTACCCACCGAATCAGCCCCAGCATTTT.